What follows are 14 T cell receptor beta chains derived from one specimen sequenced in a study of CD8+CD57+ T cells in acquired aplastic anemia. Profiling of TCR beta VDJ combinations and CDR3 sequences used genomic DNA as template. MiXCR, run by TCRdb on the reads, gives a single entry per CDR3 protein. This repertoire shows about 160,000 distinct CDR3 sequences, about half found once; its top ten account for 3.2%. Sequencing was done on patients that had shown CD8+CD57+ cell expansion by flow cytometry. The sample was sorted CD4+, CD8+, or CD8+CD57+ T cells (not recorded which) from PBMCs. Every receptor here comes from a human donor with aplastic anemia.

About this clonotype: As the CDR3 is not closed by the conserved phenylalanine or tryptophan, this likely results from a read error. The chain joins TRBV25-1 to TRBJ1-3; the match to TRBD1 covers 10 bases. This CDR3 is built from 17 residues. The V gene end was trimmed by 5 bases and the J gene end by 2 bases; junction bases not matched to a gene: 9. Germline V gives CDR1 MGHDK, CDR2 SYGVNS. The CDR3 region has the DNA TGTGCCAGCAGTTACACCCCCGGACAGGGGGCTGGAAACACCATATATTCT. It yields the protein CASSYTPGQGAGNTIYS.

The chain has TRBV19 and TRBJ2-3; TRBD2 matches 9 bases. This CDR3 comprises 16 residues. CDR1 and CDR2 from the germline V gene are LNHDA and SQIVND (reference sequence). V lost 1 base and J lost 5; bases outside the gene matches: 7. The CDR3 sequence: CASSIVGGRVGDTQYF. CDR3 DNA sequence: TGTGCCAGTAGTATAGTAGGCGGGAGGGTAGGAGATACGCAGTATTTT.

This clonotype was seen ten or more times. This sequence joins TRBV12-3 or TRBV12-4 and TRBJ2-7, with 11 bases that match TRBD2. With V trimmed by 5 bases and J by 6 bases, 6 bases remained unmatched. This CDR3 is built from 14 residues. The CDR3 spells CASSPGTSGPEQYF. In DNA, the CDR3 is TGTGCCAGCAGTCCCGGGACTAGCGGTCCCGAGCAGTACTTC.

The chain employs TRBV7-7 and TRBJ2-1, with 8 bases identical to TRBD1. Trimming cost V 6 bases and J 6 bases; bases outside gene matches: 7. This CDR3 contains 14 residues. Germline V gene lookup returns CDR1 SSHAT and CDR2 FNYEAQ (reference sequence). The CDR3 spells CASRRQGSSNEQFF. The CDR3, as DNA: TGTGCCAGCAGACGACAGGGGTCAAGCAATGAGCAGTTCTTC.

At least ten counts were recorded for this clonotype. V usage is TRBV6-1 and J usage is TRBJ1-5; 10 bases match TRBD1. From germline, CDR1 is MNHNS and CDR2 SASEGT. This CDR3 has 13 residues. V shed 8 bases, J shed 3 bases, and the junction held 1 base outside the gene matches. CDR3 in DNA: TGTGCCAGCGGGACAGGGGACAATCAGCCCCAGCATTTT. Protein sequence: CASGTGDNQPQHF.

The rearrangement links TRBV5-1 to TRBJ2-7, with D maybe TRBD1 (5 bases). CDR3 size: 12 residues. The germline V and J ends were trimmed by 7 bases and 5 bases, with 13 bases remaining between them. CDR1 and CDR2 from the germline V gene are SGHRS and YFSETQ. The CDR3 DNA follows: TGCGCCAGCGGTGCAGGGTCCAACGAGCAGTACTTC. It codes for CASGAGSNEQYF. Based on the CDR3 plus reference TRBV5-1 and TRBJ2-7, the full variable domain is KAGVTQTPRYLIKTRGQQVTLSCSPISGHRSVSWYQQTPGQGLQFLFEYFSETQRNKGNFPGRFSGRQFSNSRSEMNVSTLELGDSALYLCASGAGSNEQYFGPGTRLTVT.

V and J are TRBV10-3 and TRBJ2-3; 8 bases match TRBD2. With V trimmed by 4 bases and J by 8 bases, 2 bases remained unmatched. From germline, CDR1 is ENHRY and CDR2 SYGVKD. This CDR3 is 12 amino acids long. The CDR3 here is CAISGLAGTQYF. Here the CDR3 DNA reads TGTGCCATCAGTGGGCTAGCGGGTACGCAGTATTTT.

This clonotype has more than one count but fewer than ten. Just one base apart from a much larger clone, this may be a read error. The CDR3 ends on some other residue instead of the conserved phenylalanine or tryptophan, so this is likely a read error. The CDR3 region is CASTGTGSIAAFL. The CDR3 DNA follows: TGTGCCAGTACCGGGACAGGAAGTATCGCAGCTTTCCTT. V and J are TRBV6-1 and TRBJ1-1, with 8 bases identical to TRBD1. Germline V gives CDR1 MNHNS, CDR2 SASEGT. The J segment lost 10 bases and the V segment lost 9 bases, leaving 13 bases of the junction unmatched. CDR3 size: 13 residues.

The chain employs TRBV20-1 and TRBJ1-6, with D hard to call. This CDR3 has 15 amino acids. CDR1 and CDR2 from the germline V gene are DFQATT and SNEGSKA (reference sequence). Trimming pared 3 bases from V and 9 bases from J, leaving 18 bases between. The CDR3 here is CSASRALPSSSPLHF. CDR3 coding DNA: TGCAGTGCTAGTAGGGCCCTTCCGTCTAGTTCACCCCTCCACTTT.

CDR3 residues: CASSAGQGYEQYV. The CDR3 nucleotides are TGTGCCAGCAGCGCGGGACAGGGCTACGAGCAGTACGTC. V and J are TRBV12-3 or TRBV12-4 and TRBJ2-7; the match to TRBD1 covers 9 bases. V lost 6 bases, J lost 3 bases, and 3 bases stayed unmatched. CDR3 length: 13 amino acids.

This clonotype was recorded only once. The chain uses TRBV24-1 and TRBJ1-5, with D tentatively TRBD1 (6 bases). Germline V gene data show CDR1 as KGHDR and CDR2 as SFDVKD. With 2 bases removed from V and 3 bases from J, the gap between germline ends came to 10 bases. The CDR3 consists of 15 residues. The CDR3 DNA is TGTGCCACCAGTGATTCTGGACAGCTCAATCAGCCCCAGCATTTT. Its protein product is CATSDSGQLNQPQHF.

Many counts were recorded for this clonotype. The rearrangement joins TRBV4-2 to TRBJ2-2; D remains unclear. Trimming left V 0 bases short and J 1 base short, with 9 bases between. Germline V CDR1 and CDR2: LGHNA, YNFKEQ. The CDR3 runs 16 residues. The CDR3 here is CASSQDWNLNTGELFF. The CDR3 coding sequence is TGTGCCAGCAGCCAAGATTGGAACTTGAACACCGGGGAGCTGTTTTTT.

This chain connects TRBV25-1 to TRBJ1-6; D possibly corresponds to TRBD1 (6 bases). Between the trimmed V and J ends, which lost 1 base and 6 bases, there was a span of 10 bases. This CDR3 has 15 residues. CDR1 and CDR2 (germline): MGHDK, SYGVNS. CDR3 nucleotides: TGTGCCAGCAGTGAATCTACAGGGCCTAATTCACCCCTCCACTTT. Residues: CASSESTGPNSPLHF.

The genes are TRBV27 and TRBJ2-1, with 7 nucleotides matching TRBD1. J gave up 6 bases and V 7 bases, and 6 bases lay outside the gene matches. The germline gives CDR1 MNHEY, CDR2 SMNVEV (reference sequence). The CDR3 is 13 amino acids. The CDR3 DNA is TGTGCCAGCATAAGACAGGGTGGCAATGAGCAGTTCTTC. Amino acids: CASIRQGGNEQFF.